The 12 T cell receptor beta chains below come from one sample, sequenced in a study of T cell clones after liver transplantation. Profiled with immunoSEQ multiplex PCR; TCRdb holds only in-frame clones, not every one. The sample lists over 100,000 clones, 80% to 85% seen once, with over 0.75% in the top ten. The sample consisted of CD4+ T cells from blood, taken before liver transplant. The receptor set was obtained from a human donor who received a liver transplant.

The V gene is TRBV28, the J gene TRBJ2-3; 9 bases agree with TRBD2. This CDR3 is built from 14 residues. Germline CDR1 MDHEN, CDR2 SYDVKM. The junction had 8 bases not matched to a gene; V was cut back by 9 bases and J by 4 bases. The CDR3 sequence is CARRGREGPDTQYF. The CDR3 nucleotides are TGTGCCAGAAGGGGGCGGGAGGGACCAGATACGCAGTATTTT.

The genes are TRBV7-9 and TRBJ2-2; D may match TRBD1 or TRBD2 (5 bases each). This CDR3 is built from 16 residues. CDR1 is SEHNR and CDR2 is FQNEAQ in the germline V gene (reference sequence). Trimming removed 3 bases at V and 5 bases at J, with 16 bases between. The CDR3 protein is CASSFTGPLYTGELFF. The CDR3, as DNA: TGTGCCAGCAGCTTTACGGGACCTCTATATACCGGGGAGCTGTTTTTT.

This chain links TRBV15 with TRBJ2-5, with D hard to call. The CDR3 is 13 amino acids. Germline loops: CDR1 LNHNV, CDR2 YYDKDF (reference sequence). V was trimmed by 4 bases and J by 2 bases, leaving 8 bases between them. Here the CDR3 reads CATSIWGQETQYF. The CDR3 DNA reads TGTGCCACCAGCATTTGGGGTCAAGAGACCCAGTACTTC.

This chain joins TRBV19 and TRBJ2-2; possibly TRBD2 for D (6 bases). CDR1 and CDR2 from the germline V gene are LNHDA and SQIVND (reference sequence). V was pared by 3 bases and J by 7 bases, with 9 bases between. CDR3 size: 13 residues. Here the CDR3 reads CASSIGGIGELFF. The CDR3 DNA sequence: TGTGCCAGTAGTATCGGAGGGATCGGGGAGCTGTTTTTT.

This clone was seen a few times. V is TRBV5-1 and J is TRBJ2-5, with D perhaps matching TRBD1 (6 bases). The V gene lost 1 base and the J gene lost 4 bases, with 14 bases spanning the gap. This CDR3 spans 15 amino acids. Germline V CDR1 and CDR2: SGHRS, YFSETQ. The CDR3 is CASSLTQGRGETQYF. The CDR3, as DNA: TGCGCCAGCAGCTTGACACAGGGAAGGGGAGAGACCCAGTACTTC. The entire variable domain, with the rest obtained from reference TRBV5-1 and TRBJ2-5, is as follows: KAGVTQTPRYLIKTRGQQVTLSCSPISGHRSVSWYQQTPGQGLQFLFEYFSETQRNKGNFPGRFSGRQFSNSRSEMNVSTLELGDSALYLCASSLTQGRGETQYFGPGTRLLVL.

The gene calls are TRBV28 and TRBJ2-7; TRBD1 or TRBD2 may be the D gene (5 bases each). Germline V gene lookup returns CDR1 MDHEN and CDR2 SYDVKM. The CDR3 totals 13 residues. Trimming stripped 9 bases from V and 0 bases from J, with 12 bases between. The CDR3 DNA reads TGTGCCAGTGGGACGGCGAGCTCCTACGAGCAGTACTTC. The encoded protein is CASGTASSYEQYF.

CDR3: CASSEYLGVKNIQYF. The DNA of the CDR3 is TGTGCCAGCAGTGAATATTTGGGGGTTAAAAACATTCAGTACTTC. This chain joins TRBV25-1 and TRBJ2-4; D possibly uses TRBD1 or TRBD2 (5 bases each). With 0 bases removed from V and 4 bases from J, the gap between germline ends came to 10 bases. Germline loops: CDR1 MGHDK, CDR2 SYGVNS. This CDR3 is built from 15 residues.

J is TRBJ1-2 and V is TRBV7-3; 11 bases align to TRBD1. Germline values: CDR1 SGHTA, CDR2 FQGTGA. The CDR3 length is 17 residues. Germline trimming cut 1 base from V and 8 bases from J; bases unmatched to any gene: 12. The CDR3 is CASSLKGQGGIAFGYTF. The CDR3 DNA is TGTGCCAGCAGCTTAAAGGGACAGGGGGGCATCGCCTTCGGCTACACCTTC.

The chain couples TRBV6-5 to TRBJ1-5, with 9 bases aligning to TRBD1. The germline V gene has CDR1 MNHEY and CDR2 SVGAGI. V shed 6 bases, J shed 3 bases, and the junction held 6 bases outside the gene matches. CDR3 length: 15 amino acids. The CDR3 reads CASRFRTGDNQPQHF. As DNA, the CDR3 is TGTGCCAGCAGGTTTCGGACAGGGGACAATCAGCCCCAGCATTTT.

The genes are TRBV27 and TRBJ1-3; no reliable D call. The length of the CDR3 is 13 residues. In germline, CDR1 is MNHEY, CDR2 SMNVEV (reference sequence). V was trimmed by 2 bases and J by 2 bases, leaving 4 bases between them. Here the CDR3 DNA reads TGTGCCAGCAGTTTACGGGCTGGAAACACCATATATTTT. This translates into CASSLRAGNTIYF.

This rearrangement joins TRBV11-2 to TRBJ2-3; a weak D match, TRBD2 (6 bases). V lost 6 bases and J lost 9, with 25 bases in between. Germline CDR1 SGHAT, CDR2 FQNNGV. The CDR3 runs 16 residues. The CDR3 protein is CASSMAGRSQARTQYF. CDR3 nucleotide sequence: TGTGCCAGCAGTATGGCGGGGCGGTCTCAAGCCAGGACGCAGTATTTT.

This clone was counted a single time. The CDR3 spells CASRTGTDSYEQYF. The CDR3 coding sequence is TGTGCCAGCAGAACCGGGACTGACTCCTACGAGCAGTACTTC. The chain couples TRBV5-4 to TRBJ2-7, with TRBD2 as a possible D gene (6 bases). Per germline, CDR1 SGHNT and CDR2 YYREEE (reference sequence). This CDR3 spans 14 amino acids. V was pared by 5 bases and J by 0 bases, with 12 bases between. The whole variable domain, remainder taken from reference TRBV5-4 and TRBJ2-7, is ETGVTQSPTHLIKTRGQQVTLRCSSQSGHNTVSWYQQALGQGPQFIFQYYREEENGRGNFPPRFSGLQFPNYSSELNVNALELDDSALYLCASRTGTDSYEQYFGPGTRLTVT.